Listed below are T cell receptor beta chains from one sample, sequenced in a study of T cells in Graves' hyperthyroidism and ophthalmopathy. Each CDR3 protein is one row after TCRdb ran MiXCR on the multiplex PCR reads. The sample has over 250,000 distinct CDR3 sequences, approximately 15% seen once. The specimen sequenced was blood. The receptor set was obtained from a woman in her fifties or sixties with Graves' ophthalmopathy. CDR3s include the opening cysteine and the closing phenylalanine or tryptophan. The D gene is left open where the match is weak. The size entry is marked missing in some rows and otherwise reads once, few, many or a size class.

clone_size | j_call | v_call | d_call | cdr3_aa | cdr3_nt
many | TRBJ2-2 | TRBV2 | TRBD1 | CASYAGTGNTGELFF | TGTGCCAGCTACGCAGGGACAGGGAACACCGGGGAGCTGTTTTTT
many | TRBJ1-2 | TRBV20-1 | NA | CSARVDYGYTF | TGCAGTGCTAGAGTGGACTATGGCTACACCTTC
many | TRBJ2-3 | TRBV30 | TRBD2 | CAWSYGTSGSGPDTQYF | TGTGCCTGGAGTTATGGGACTAGCGGGAGCGGCCCAGATACGCAGTATTTT
many | TRBJ2-5 | TRBV3-1 | NA | CASNQRSYQETQYF | TGTGCCAGCAACCAGCGATCGTACCAAGAGACCCAGTACTTC
many | TRBJ2-5 | TRBV12-3/TRBV12-4 | TRBD2 | CASSLAISGRETQYF | TGTGCCAGCAGTTTAGCAATTAGCGGGAGAGAGACCCAGTACTTC
NA | TRBJ2-3 | TRBV25-1 | TRBD2 | CASSESSAGVIGTQYF | TGTGCCAGCAGTGAAAGTTCTGCGGGAGTCATCGGTACGCAGTATTTT
many | TRBJ1-4 | TRBV7-2 | NA | CASSLARADNEKLFF | TGTGCCAGCAGCTTAGCGCGGGCGGATAATGAAAAACTGTTTTTT
many | TRBJ2-7 | TRBV2 | TRBD2 | CARATPGTSGYEQYF | TGTGCCAGGGCCACTCCCGGGACTAGCGGTTACGAGCAGTACTTC
many | TRBJ2-2 | TRBV27 | TRBD2 | CASKPGGFTGELFF | TGTGCCAGCAAACCCGGGGGGTTCACCGGGGAGCTGTTTTTT
many | TRBJ1-1 | TRBV7-8 | NA | CASSLLPKTKGQKLNTEAFF | TGTGCCAGCAGCTTATTGCCCAAGACGAAAGGACAGAAACTGAACACTGAAGCTTTCTTT
many | TRBJ2-1 | TRBV7-2 | TRBD2 | CASSVSGGSYNEQFF | TGTGCCAGCAGCGTCAGCGGGGGCTCCTACAATGAGCAGTTCTTC
many | TRBJ1-1 | TRBV27 | NA | CASSSRIVGSTEAFF | TGTGCCAGCAGTTCCAGAATCGTCGGGAGCACTGAAGCTTTCTTT
many | TRBJ2-5 | TRBV5-8 | TRBD1 | CASSPHRGDGTQYF | TGTGCCAGCAGCCCACACAGGGGCGACGGGACCCAGTACTTC
many | TRBJ1-2 | TRBV12-3/TRBV12-4 | TRBD1 | CASSSVQGSGYTF | TGTGCCAGCAGTTCGGTACAGGGGTCTGGCTACACCTTC
many | TRBJ2-5 | TRBV20-1 | NA | CSARHRDHQETQYF | TGCAGTGCTAGACACAGGGACCACCAAGAGACCCAGTACTTC
few | TRBJ2-7 | TRBV27 | NA | CASRPVGNSGSYEQYF | TGTGCCAGCCGCCCCGTCGGGAACAGTGGGTCCTACGAGCAGTACTTC
many | TRBJ2-1 | TRBV6-2/TRBV6-3 | NA | CASSYSKENEQFF | TGTGCCAGCAGTTACTCGAAGGAGAATGAGCAGTTCTTC
NA | TRBJ2-7 | TRBV5-1 | TRBD2 | CASSLASGPDEQYF | TGCGCCAGCAGCTTGGCTAGCGGGCCTGACGAGCAGTACTTC
NA | TRBJ2-2 | TRBV27 | NA | CASRTTGLNTGELFF | TGTGCCAGCAGAACTACAGGTTTAAACACCGGGGAGCTGTTTTTT
few | TRBJ2-3 | TRBV27 | TRBD2 | CASSWAGGSTDTQYF | TGTGCCAGCAGTTGGGCGGGAGGGTCCACAGATACGCAGTATTTT
NA | TRBJ2-2 | TRBV10-3 | NA | CATSSNTGELFF | TGTGCCACCAGCTCGAACACCGGGGAGCTGTTTTTT
NA | TRBJ2-7 | TRBV27 | TRBD1 | CASRPNRDRGYEQYF | TGTGCCAGCAGACCAAACCGGGACAGGGGCTACGAGCAGTACTTC
many | TRBJ1-1 | TRBV7-9 | NA | CASTKAQGNTEAFF | TGTGCCAGCACCAAGGCCCAGGGGAACACTGAAGCTTTCTTT
many | TRBJ2-1 | TRBV7-9 | TRBD2 | CASSSLPTSGSYNEQFF | TGTGCCAGCAGTTCCCTCCCAACTAGCGGGTCCTACAATGAGCAGTTCTTC
many | TRBJ2-7 | TRBV20-1 | NA | CSSRTGRGYEQYF | TGCAGTTCCCGGACGGGAAGGGGGTACGAGCAGTACTTC
many | TRBJ1-1 | TRBV2 | NA | CASKVDMNTEAFF | TGTGCCAGCAAAGTGGACATGAACACTGAAGCTTTCTTT
few | TRBJ1-2 | TRBV24-1 | NA | CATSDFGSTGWEGYTF | TGTGCCACCAGTGATTTCGGATCCACAGGGTGGGAAGGCTACACCTTC
many | TRBJ2-5 | TRBV7-9 | TRBD2 | CASSSTGTSVTETQYF | TGTGCCAGCAGCAGTACCGGGACTAGCGTTACAGAGACCCAGTACTTC
many | TRBJ2-7 | TRBV2 | NA | CASSDDVNSAKYF | TGTGCCAGCAGTGACGATGTAAATAGCGCGAAGTACTTC
NA | TRBJ1-1 | TRBV6-5 | NA | CASSYSREGEAFF | TGTGCCAGCAGTTACTCGAGGGAAGGTGAAGCTTTCTTT
many | TRBJ2-3 | TRBV11-2 | NA | CASSLFMATDTQYF | TGTGCCAGCAGCCTCTTTATGGCAACAGATACGCAGTATTTT
few | TRBJ2-1 | TRBV20-1 | TRBD1 | CSAGQSSYNEQFF | TGCAGTGCGGGACAGAGCTCCTACAATGAGCAGTTCTTC
many | TRBJ2-1 | TRBV20-1 | NA | CSVWDGAYNEQFF | TGCAGTGTCTGGGACGGTGCCTACAATGAGCAGTTCTTC
many | TRBJ2-6 | TRBV4-3 | NA | CASSQEFSNSGANVLTF | TGCGCCAGCAGCCAAGAGTTTTCAAACTCTGGGGCCAACGTCCTGACTTTC
many | TRBJ2-7 | TRBV7-2 | TRBD2 | CASSQFSGRANYEQYF | TGTGCCAGCAGCCAATTCAGCGGGAGGGCCAACTACGAGCAGTACTTC